A single sample is the source of the 29 T cell receptor beta chains below, sequenced in a study of T cell responses to AZD1222 COVID-19 vaccine. Method: immunoSEQ multiplex PCR; TCRdb's copy keeps in-frame clones and lacks some. Of roughly 100,000 clones in the sample, roughly 90% are singletons; the top ten hold approximately 5%. The sample consisted of peripheral blood, taken on day 0 of AZD1222 vaccination. Source of these receptors: an adult in good health.

The chain joins TRBV6-5 to TRBJ2-7, with D possibly TRBD2 on 6 matching bases. CDR1 is MNHEY, CDR2 SVGAGI, per germline. This CDR3 is built from 14 residues. Trimming stripped 7 bases from V and 4 bases from J, with 17 bases between. The CDR3 loop reads CASTTREGTYEQYF. CDR3 nucleotides: TGTGCCAGCACCACACGGGAAGGGACTTACGAGCAGTACTTC.

The V gene is TRBV27, the J gene TRBJ1-3; no definite D call. CDR3 length equals 14 residues. Germline V gene lookup returns CDR1 MNHEY and CDR2 SMNVEV (reference sequence). Trimming took 3 bases from V and 0 from J, leaving 6 bases between them. Here the CDR3 reads CASSFDNSGNTIYF. CDR3 coding DNA: TGTGCCAGCAGTTTTGACAACTCTGGAAACACCATATATTTT.

CDR3 loop: CASSLLTGGGTEAFF. CDR3 sequence (DNA): TGTGCCAGCAGTCTACTGACAGGGGGAGGTACTGAAGCTTTCTTT. This sequence joins TRBV28 and TRBJ1-1; TRBD1 matches at 9 bases. The CDR3 covers 15 residues. The trim removed 5 bases at V and 5 bases at J, leaving 9 bases unmatched. Germline V gives CDR1 MDHEN, CDR2 SYDVKM.

The chain recombines TRBV10-3 with TRBJ1-2; D unresolved. The length of the CDR3 is 13 residues. Per germline, CDR1 ENHRY and CDR2 SYGVKD. Deletions cut 0 bases from V and 4 bases from J, with 6 bases between. The CDR3 bases are TGTGCCATCAGTGAGTCAGGTGGCTATGGCTACACCTTC. Its translation is CAISESGGYGYTF.

This clone was seen once. The J gene is TRBJ2-7, the V gene TRBV5-1; 13 nucleotides align to TRBD2. The CDR3 runs to 16 residues. Germline trimming cut 4 bases from V and 3 bases from J; bases unmatched to any gene: 7. In germline, CDR1 is SGHRS, CDR2 YFSETQ. CDR3 DNA: TGCGCCAGCAGCCCGACGACTAGCGGGAGGTACTACGAGCAGTACTTC. Translation: CASSPTTSGRYYEQYF.

In its sample, this clone was seen a few times. V and J are TRBV9 and TRBJ1-1; unclear D gene. CDR1 SGDLS and CDR2 YYNGEE come from the germline V gene. The CDR3 has 15 amino acids. The V end was cut by 1 base, the J end by 7 bases, with 17 bases between. The CDR3 loop reads CASSVSPAQTSEAFF. The CDR3 region has the DNA TGTGCCAGCAGCGTATCACCCGCCCAGACCAGTGAAGCTTTCTTT.

This clone has only one observation. The rearrangement links TRBV5-5 to TRBJ2-5; the D gene is possibly TRBD2 (5 bases). Trimming left V 0 bases short and J 5 bases short, with 11 bases between. CDR1 is SGHKS and CDR2 is YYEKEE in the germline V gene (reference sequence). The CDR3 consists of 14 residues. The CDR3 protein is CASSLGDSAETQYF. CDR3 coding DNA: TGTGCCAGCAGCTTGGGTGATAGCGCTGAGACCCAGTACTTC.

The V gene is TRBV6-5, the J gene TRBJ1-3, with unresolved D. From germline, CDR1 is MNHEY and CDR2 SVGAGI. CDR3 length: 16 residues. V lost 0 bases and J lost 0, with 9 bases in between. CDR3 loop: CASSYSPHGSGNTIYF. The DNA of the CDR3 is TGTGCCAGCAGTTACTCGCCCCATGGCTCTGGAAACACCATATATTTT.

The V call is TRBV6-5, the J call TRBJ2-7; D assignment may be TRBD1 or TRBD2 (6 bases each). This CDR3 spans 15 amino acids. Looked up from germline, CDR1 is MNHEY and CDR2 is SVGAGI. V lost 0 bases and J 6 bases, leaving 15 bases between the germline ends. The chain's CDR3 is CASSYSRGGQSEQYF. In DNA, the CDR3 is TGTGCCAGCAGTTACTCGCGAGGGGGGCAGAGCGAGCAGTACTTC.

CDR3 sequence: CASSSWTGWDYGYTF. CDR3 in DNA: TGTGCCAGCAGCTCTTGGACAGGGTGGGACTATGGCTACACCTTC. The V and J genes are TRBV7-8 and TRBJ1-2; 8 bases agree with TRBD1. V lost 4 bases, J lost 3 bases, and 7 bases stayed unmatched. The CDR3 loop spans 15 amino acids. CDR1 and CDR2 from the germline V gene are SGHVS and FQNEAQ.

The chain links TRBV24-1 to TRBJ2-1, with 11 positions matching TRBD2. Germline values: CDR1 KGHDR, CDR2 SFDVKD. The CDR3 totals 15 residues. V shed 6 bases, J shed 6 bases, and the junction held 6 bases outside the gene matches. Here the CDR3 reads CATSTDLAGGNEQFF. The CDR3 region has the DNA TGTGCCACCAGTACCGACCTAGCGGGAGGCAATGAGCAGTTCTTC.

Points on this clone: The same CDR3 is also encoded by other DNA sequences in this sample. The rearrangement joins TRBV7-3 to TRBJ2-7; 7 nucleotides align to TRBD2. The CDR3 spans 15 residues. After removal of 2 bases from V and 0 bases from J, the junction contained 4 bases not matched to a gene. Germline V CDR1 and CDR2: SGHTA, FQGTGA. The CDR3 DNA reads as TGTGCCAGCAGCTTAGAGGGAGGGAGCTCCTACGAGCAGTACTTC. Residues: CASSLEGGSSYEQYF. The full variable domain, rest sourced from reference TRBV7-3 and TRBJ2-7, is GAGVSQTPSNKVTEKGKYVELRCDPISGHTALYWYRQSLGQGPEFLIYFQGTGAADDSGLPNDRFFAVRPEGSVSTLKIQRTERGDSAVYLCASSLEGGSSYEQYFGPGTRLTVT.

The CDR3 loop reads CASSSGTRRDTQYF. The CDR3 DNA sequence: TGTGCCAGCAGTTCCGGGACCAGACGAGATACGCAGTATTTT. The chain is built from TRBV28 and TRBJ2-3, with D possibly called TRBD1 or TRBD2 (5 bases each). With 4 bases removed from V and 5 bases from J, the gap between germline ends came to 13 bases. The CDR3 contains 14 residues. Germline CDR1 and CDR2: MDHEN and SYDVKM.

CDR3 region: CASSLKPRGLTGELFF. Written as DNA, the CDR3 is TGTGCCAGCAGTTTAAAGCCCAGGGGGCTCACCGGGGAGCTGTTTTTT. The J gene is TRBJ2-2, the V gene TRBV27; 8 bases align to TRBD1. J lost 4 bases, V lost 2 bases, and 6 bases had no gene match. CDR3 size: 16 residues. In germline, CDR1 is MNHEY, CDR2 SMNVEV (reference sequence).

This clone was observed a few times. The rearrangement joins TRBV16 to TRBJ2-3; D gene uncertain. Germline V lookup: CDR1 KGHSY, CDR2 FQNENV. The CDR3 consists of 13 residues. V was pared by 0 bases and J by 2 bases, with 3 bases between. CDR3 in DNA: TGTGCCAGCAGCCAATCAAACACAGATACGCAGTATTTT. Translation: CASSQSNTDTQYF.

This clone was seen more than once but under ten times. The rearrangement links TRBV6-1 to TRBJ1-1; D is unresolved. Germline V gene data show CDR1 as MNHNS and CDR2 as SASEGT. CDR3 length: 13 residues. Between the trimmed V and J ends, which lost 2 bases and 11 bases, there was a span of 15 bases. CDR3 amino acids: CASSEKPAGLAFF. The CDR3 nucleotides are TGTGCCAGCAGTGAAAAGCCAGCGGGCTTGGCTTTCTTT.

The sample holds a few counts of this clone. This chain connects TRBV12-3 or TRBV12-4 to TRBJ1-1; D remains ambiguous. V was trimmed by 5 bases and J by 5 bases, leaving 9 bases between them. CDR3 length equals 12 residues. This CDR3 reads CASSLFKTEAFF. The CDR3 coding sequence is TGTGCCAGCAGTCTATTTAAGACTGAAGCTTTCTTT.

The chain recombines TRBV28 with TRBJ1-1; tentative D call: TRBD1 (6 bases). From germline, CDR1 is MDHEN and CDR2 SYDVKM. Trimming took off 5 bases at V and 0 bases at J, with 16 bases between the two ends. This CDR3 comprises 16 residues. CDR3 sequence: CASSGSAGAMNTEAFF. The CDR3 region has the DNA TGTGCCAGCAGTGGTTCTGCAGGGGCGATGAACACTGAAGCTTTCTTT.

The rearrangement links TRBV29-1 to TRBJ1-3, with unresolved D. Trimming stripped 7 bases from V and 0 bases from J, with 7 bases between. The CDR3 length is 12 residues. Germline CDR1 is SQVTM and CDR2 is ANQGSEA. The CDR3 DNA is TGCAGCGCCGGGCTCTCTGGAAACACCATATATTTT. It specifies CSAGLSGNTIYF.

The chain joins TRBV20-1 to TRBJ2-2; the D gene is possibly TRBD2 (5 bases). The CDR3 is made up of 11 amino acids. Trimming pared 5 bases from V and 6 bases from J, leaving 7 bases between. Germline V gives CDR1 DFQATT, CDR2 SNEGSKA (reference sequence). CDR3 protein: CSAGRAGELFF. As DNA, the CDR3 is TGCAGTGCTGGGCGGGCCGGGGAGCTGTTTTTT.

This sequence joins TRBV7-3 and TRBJ1-2; 7 bases fit TRBD1. Germline CDR1 SGHTA, CDR2 FQGTGA. V lost 4 bases to trimming and J lost 8 bases; unmatched junction nucleotides: 7. This CDR3 spans 13 amino acids. CDR3 sequence: CASSSRQGGGYTF. CDR3 in DNA: TGTGCCAGCAGCTCCCGACAGGGAGGCGGCTACACCTTC.

The genes are TRBV9 and TRBJ1-3; 7 bases match TRBD1. The CDR3 is 17 residues long. The V and J ends lost 0 bases and 3 bases, in that order; junction bases with no gene match: 9. The germline CDR1 and CDR2 sequences are SGDLS and YYNGEE. In DNA, the CDR3 is TGTGCCAGCAGCGTAGGTGACAGGGCAGGAGGTGGAAACACCATATATTTT. Amino acids: CASSVGDRAGGGNTIYF.

The genes are TRBV5-1 and TRBJ2-7, with D perhaps TRBD1 (6 bases). V was pared by 4 bases and J by 2 bases, with 13 bases between. This CDR3 comprises 14 residues. Germline values: CDR1 SGHRS, CDR2 YFSETQ. DNA for the CDR3: TGCGCCAGCAGCAACTCGGACAGTGCCTACGAGCAGTACTTC. The encoded protein is CASSNSDSAYEQYF.

The CDR3 DNA sequence: TGTGCCAGCAGCCTACAACAAACTAGCGGGAGGGTCGGAGAGACCCAGTACTTC. It encodes CASSLQQTSGRVGETQYF. The V and J genes are TRBV5-8 and TRBJ2-5; 13 nucleotides agree with TRBD2. With 4 bases clipped from V and 4 bases from J, the junction kept 13 bases outside the gene matches. CDR3 length equals 18 residues. Per germline, CDR1 SGHTS and CDR2 YDEGEE.

Remarks on this clone: At one of its ends the junction is not consistent with the germline gene, which may arise from a read error. V is TRBV7-7 and J is TRBJ2-1; 7 positions agree with TRBD1. This CDR3 has 14 amino acids. Germline CDR1 is SSHAT and CDR2 is FNYEAQ (reference sequence). The chain's CDR3 is CASSLGGTYNEQFF. DNA for the CDR3: TGTGCTAGCAGCTTAGGGGGCACTTACAATGAGCAGTTCTTC.

The rearrangement links TRBV7-2 to TRBJ2-3; TRBD1 matches at 7 bases. Germline V gene data show CDR1 as SGHTA and CDR2 as FQGNSA. CDR3 length: 14 amino acids. V lost 5 bases to trimming and J lost 4 bases; unmatched junction nucleotides: 6. The CDR3 DNA is TGTGCCAGCAGCCAAGGGACAGCCCCAGATACGCAGTATTTT. Protein: CASSQGTAPDTQYF.

The chain employs TRBV19 and TRBJ2-7; no firm D call. Germline assignment: CDR1 LNHDA and CDR2 SQIVND (reference sequence). V shed 3 bases and J shed 5 bases, with 5 bases lying between them. The CDR3 spans 11 residues. CDR3 amino acids: CASSIWDEQYF. DNA of the CDR3: TGTGCCAGTAGTATCTGGGACGAGCAGTACTTC.

V and J are TRBV29-1 and TRBJ1-4, with a tentative D call TRBD1 (6 bases). This CDR3 is 13 amino acids long. Per germline, CDR1 SQVTM and CDR2 ANQGSEA. Trimming took off 6 bases at V and 8 bases at J, with 16 bases between the two ends. CDR3 nucleotide sequence: TGCAGCGTATTGGGGACAAGGGGGGAAAAACTGTTTTTT. It codes for CSVLGTRGEKLFF.

This clone was seen a handful of times. This specimen includes other DNA sequences encoding the same CDR3. The chain joins TRBV19 to TRBJ1-6; the D gene is possibly TRBD1 (5 bases). This CDR3 is built from 12 residues. Germline loops: CDR1 LNHDA, CDR2 SQIVND (reference sequence). V was cut by 4 bases and J by 10 bases, with 8 bases left in between. The CDR3 DNA reads TGTGCCAGTAGTAGCAGGGACTCACCCCTCCACTTT. Amino acid sequence: CASSSRDSPLHF. Full variable domain (remainder filled in from reference TRBV19 and TRBJ1-6): DGGITQSPKYLFRKEGQNVTLSCEQNLNHDAMYWYRQDPGQGLRLIYYSQIVNDFQKGDIAEGYSVSREKKESFPLTVTSAQKNPTAFYLCASSSRDSPLHFGNGTRLTVT.